What follows is one T cell receptor beta chain and its context. The sample belongs to a study of blood T cell repertoires in COVID-19. Profiling relied on immunoSEQ multiplex PCR, and the TCRdb table lists in-frame clones only, not all of them. The data contain about 220,000 clones, approximately 83% of them singletons. Losses at the gene ends were 4 bases for V and 4 bases for J; bases not matched to a gene: 0. The CDR3 consists of 13 residues. CDR1 and CDR2 (germline): MGHRA, YSYEKL. This chain joins TRBV4-1 and TRBJ2-5; 10 nucleotides agree with TRBD2. The TCR originated in a woman aged 25 to 45 who had recovered from COVID-19. The sequenced material came from peripheral blood. For the CDR3, the DNA is TGCGCCAGCAGCCGACTAGCGGGAGAGACCCAGTACTTC. It translates to CASSRLAGETQYF.